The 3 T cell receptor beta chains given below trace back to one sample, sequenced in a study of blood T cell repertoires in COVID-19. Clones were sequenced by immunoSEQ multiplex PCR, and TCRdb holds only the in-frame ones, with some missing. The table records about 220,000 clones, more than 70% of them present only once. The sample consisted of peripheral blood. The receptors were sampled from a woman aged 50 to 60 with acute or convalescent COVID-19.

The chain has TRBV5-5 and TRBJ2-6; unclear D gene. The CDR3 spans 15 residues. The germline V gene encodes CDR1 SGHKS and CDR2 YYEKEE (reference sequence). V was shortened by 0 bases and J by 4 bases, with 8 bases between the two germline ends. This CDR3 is CASSLAGPGANVLTF. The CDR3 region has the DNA TGTGCCAGCAGCTTGGCCGGTCCCGGGGCCAACGTCCTGACTTTC.

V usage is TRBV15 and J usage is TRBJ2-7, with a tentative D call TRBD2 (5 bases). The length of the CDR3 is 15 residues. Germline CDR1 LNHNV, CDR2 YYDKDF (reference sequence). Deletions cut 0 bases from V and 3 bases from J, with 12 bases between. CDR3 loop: CATSRDWGDGYEQYF. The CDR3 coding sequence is TGTGCCACCAGCAGAGATTGGGGAGATGGCTACGAGCAGTACTTC.

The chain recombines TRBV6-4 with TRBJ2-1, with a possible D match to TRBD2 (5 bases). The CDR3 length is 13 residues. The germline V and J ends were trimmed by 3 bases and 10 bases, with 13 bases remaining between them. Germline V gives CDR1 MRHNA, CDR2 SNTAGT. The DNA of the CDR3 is TGTGCCAGCAGTGATTTAGTGACTAAGGAGCAGTTCTTC. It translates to CASSDLVTKEQFF.